Shown below are 10 T cell receptor beta chains from a single sample sequenced in a study of blood T cell repertoires in COVID-19. The data were produced by immunoSEQ multiplex PCR, yet TCRdb's version contains in-frame clones alone and is incomplete. The sample includes tens of thousands of clones, approximately 80% of them seen just once. Sequencing was performed on peripheral blood. The receptors come from a woman aged 45-65 years with active or convalescent COVID-19.

This chain uses TRBV7-2 with TRBJ2-1; D ambiguous. Germline CDR1 reads SGHTA; CDR2 reads FQGNSA. V was cut by 0 bases and J by 1 base, with 7 bases left in between. This CDR3 comprises 15 residues. CDR3 residues: CASSLAFGSYNEQFF. CDR3 nucleotides: TGTGCCAGCAGCTTAGCATTCGGGTCCTACAATGAGCAGTTCTTC.

The chain couples TRBV5-8 to TRBJ2-3; D perhaps matches TRBD2 (5 bases). V was pared by 4 bases and J by 4 bases, with 16 bases between. The CDR3 has 15 amino acids. The V gene's germline CDR1 is SGHTS and CDR2 YDEGEE. CDR3 nucleotide sequence: TGTGCCAGCAGCATTGGGAGTCTGAGTCCAGATACGCAGTATTTT. Translated: CASSIGSLSPDTQYF.

The chain uses TRBV27 and TRBJ1-1; TRBD1 matches 8 bases. The trim removed 5 bases at V and 3 bases at J, leaving 5 bases unmatched. The CDR3 covers 14 residues. Germline CDR1 MNHEY, CDR2 SMNVEV (reference sequence). CDR3: CASSTYRGDTEAFF. The CDR3 DNA sequence: TGTGCCAGCAGTACCTACAGGGGGGACACTGAAGCTTTCTTT.

To note about this clone: Lacking the conserved final phenylalanine or tryptophan, this CDR3 likely reflects a read error. No DNA is shown, since the ends of the CDR3 on it are uncertain; the CDR3 is the one TCRdb lists. The chain combines TRBV27 with TRBJ2-7; the table's TRBD2 call for D was not verified on the DNA. CDR1 and CDR2 (germline): MNHEY, SMNVEV (reference sequence). The CDR3 is 11 residues long, counting both termini. The CDR3 spells CASSLLLEWTL.

The chain combines TRBV7-2 with TRBJ2-3, with 14 bases lining up with TRBD2. V dropped 5 bases and J dropped 5; count of bases not matched to a gene: 9. CDR3 length: 17 amino acids. The V gene's germline CDR1 is SGHTA and CDR2 FQGNSA. The CDR3 spells CASSPPGLAGVGDTQYF. CDR3 nucleotides: TGTGCCAGCAGCCCACCGGGACTAGCGGGAGTGGGAGATACGCAGTATTTT.

This clone was seen once. V and J are TRBV27 and TRBJ1-1, with D perhaps matching TRBD1 (5 bases). The CDR3 contains 17 residues. The germline V gene has CDR1 MNHEY and CDR2 SMNVEV (reference sequence). The V end lost 2 bases, the J end lost 4 bases, and 20 bases lay between the germline ends. CDR3 in DNA: TGTGCCAGCAGTTTACGGGCAACTTTGGAGGGGAGCACTGAAGCTTTCTTT. Its translation is CASSLRATLEGSTEAFF.

The genes are TRBV6-6 and TRBJ1-2; perhaps TRBD1 as D (6 bases). Germline loops: CDR1 MNHNY, CDR2 SVGAGI (reference sequence). Trimming took off 0 bases at V and 6 bases at J, with 14 bases between the two ends. The CDR3 spans 15 residues. The CDR3 reads CASSYSSKPGDGYTF. CDR3 in DNA: TGTGCCAGCAGTTACTCTTCCAAACCAGGGGATGGCTACACCTTC.

The chain has TRBV6-1 and TRBJ2-5; D remains unclear. Germline V gene data show CDR1 as MNHNS and CDR2 as SASEGT. Trimming took off 3 bases at V and 4 bases at J, with 6 bases between the two ends. This CDR3 has 12 residues. The CDR3 nucleotides read TGTGCCAGCAGTGATTTCAGAGAGACCCAGTACTTC. Amino acid sequence: CASSDFRETQYF.

This rearrangement joins TRBV3-1 (or the pseudogene TRBV3-2) to TRBJ1-1; a weak D match, TRBD1 (6 bases). CDR1 and CDR2 from the germline V gene are LGHDT and YNNKEL (reference sequence). This CDR3 has 14 residues. Trimming stripped 1 base from V and 6 bases from J, with 12 bases between. The CDR3 nucleotides read TGTGCCAGCAGCCAAGGGGAGGGGGACGCTGAAGCTTTCTTT. Its translation: CASSQGEGDAEAFF.

V and J are TRBV4-3 and TRBJ2-4; D is perhaps TRBD1 (7 bases). The germline CDR1 and CDR2 sequences are LGHNA and YSLEER. The V end lost 0 bases, the J end lost 0 bases, and 15 bases lay between the germline ends. This CDR3 is 18 amino acids long. The CDR3 protein is CASSQDQGGLGAKNIQYF. CDR3 nucleotides: TGCGCCAGCAGCCAAGATCAGGGGGGATTGGGAGCCAAAAACATTCAGTACTTC.